This paragraph covers one T cell receptor beta chain sequence. What it binds is unknown. This sample was included in a study of blood T cells in healthy people across ages. Overall study context: About one barcoded beta molecule per two T cells came from capture by template switching.

Study-level results: Expanded clonotype shifts may have been confounded, as the donors had an unknown CMV status.

With a J-beta primer mix and a sample-barcoded 5' primer, a second PCR ran 7 to 11 cycles. MiXCR, run by TCRdb on the 5' RACE reads, gives a single entry per CDR3 protein. The table includes 720,000 or so distinct CDR3 sequences, around 41% detected once. Germline V lookup: CDR1 MNHNS, CDR2 SASEGT. The CDR3 runs 15 residues. J gave up 1 base and V 9 bases, and 3 bases lay outside the gene matches. Each sample provided at least 5 micrograms of extracted total RNA. The receptor was isolated from a man older than 75 in good health. Sequenced: blood. The chain couples TRBV6-1 to TRBJ2-1, with TRBD2 matching 13 bases. DNA for the CDR3: TGTGCCAGTACTAGCGGGAGGGCTTCCTACAATGAGCAGTTCTTC. This translates into CASTSGRASYNEQFF.